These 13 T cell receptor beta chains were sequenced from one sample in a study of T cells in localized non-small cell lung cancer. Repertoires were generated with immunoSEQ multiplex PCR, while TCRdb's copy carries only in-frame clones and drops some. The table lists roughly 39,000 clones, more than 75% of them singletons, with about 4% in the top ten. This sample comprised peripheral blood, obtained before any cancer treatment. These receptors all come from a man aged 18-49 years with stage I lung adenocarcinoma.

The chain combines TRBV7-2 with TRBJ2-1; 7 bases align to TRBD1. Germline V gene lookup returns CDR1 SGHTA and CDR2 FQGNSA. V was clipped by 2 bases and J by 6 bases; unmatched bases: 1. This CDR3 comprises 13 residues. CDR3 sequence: CASSLNRGNEQFF. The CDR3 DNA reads TGTGCCAGCAGCTTAAACAGGGGCAATGAGCAGTTCTTC.

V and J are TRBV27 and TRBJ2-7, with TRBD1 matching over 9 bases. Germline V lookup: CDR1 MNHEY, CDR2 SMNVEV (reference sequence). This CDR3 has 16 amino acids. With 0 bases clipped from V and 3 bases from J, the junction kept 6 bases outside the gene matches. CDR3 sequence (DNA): TGTGCCAGCAGTTTATCCCCCGGGACAGGGAACTACGAGCAGTACTTC. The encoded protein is CASSLSPGTGNYEQYF.

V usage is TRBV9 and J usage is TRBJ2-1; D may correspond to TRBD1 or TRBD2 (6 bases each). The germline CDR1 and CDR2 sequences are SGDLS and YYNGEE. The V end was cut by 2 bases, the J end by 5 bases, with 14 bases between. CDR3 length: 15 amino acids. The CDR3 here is CASSVGRGANNEQFF. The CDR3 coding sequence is TGTGCCAGCAGCGTGGGAAGGGGGGCTAACAATGAGCAGTTCTTC. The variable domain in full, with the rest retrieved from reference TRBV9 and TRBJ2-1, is DSGVTQTPKHLITATGQRVTLRCSPRSGDLSVYWYQQSLDQGLQFLIQYYNGEERAKGNILERFSAQQFPDLHSELNLSSLELGDSALYFCASSVGRGANNEQFFGPGTRLTVL.

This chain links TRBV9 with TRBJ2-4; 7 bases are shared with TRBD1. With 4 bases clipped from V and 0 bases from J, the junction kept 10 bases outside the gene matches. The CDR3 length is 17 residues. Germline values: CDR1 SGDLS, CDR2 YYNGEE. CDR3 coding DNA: TGTGCCAGCAGCCCGAGAGGGACAGAAATAGCCAAAAACATTCAGTACTTC. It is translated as CASSPRGTEIAKNIQYF.

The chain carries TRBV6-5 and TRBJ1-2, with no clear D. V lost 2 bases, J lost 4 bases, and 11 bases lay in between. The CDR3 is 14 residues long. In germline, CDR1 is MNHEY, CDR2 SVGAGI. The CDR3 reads CASSYGSQSYGYTF. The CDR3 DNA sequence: TGTGCCAGCAGTTACGGGTCGCAGTCCTATGGCTACACCTTC.

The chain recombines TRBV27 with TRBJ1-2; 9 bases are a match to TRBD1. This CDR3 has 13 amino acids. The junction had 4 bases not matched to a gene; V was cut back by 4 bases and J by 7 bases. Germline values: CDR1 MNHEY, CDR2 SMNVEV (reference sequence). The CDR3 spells CASSSGTGSGYTF. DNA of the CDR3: TGTGCCAGCAGTTCCGGGACAGGGTCTGGCTACACCTTC.

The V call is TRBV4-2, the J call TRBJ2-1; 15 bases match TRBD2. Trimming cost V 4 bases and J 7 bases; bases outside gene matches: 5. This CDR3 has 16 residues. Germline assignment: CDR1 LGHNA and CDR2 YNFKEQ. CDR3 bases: TGTGCCAGCAGCCCATTTGGGACTAGCGGGGGGAATGAGCAGTTCTTC. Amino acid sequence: CASSPFGTSGGNEQFF.

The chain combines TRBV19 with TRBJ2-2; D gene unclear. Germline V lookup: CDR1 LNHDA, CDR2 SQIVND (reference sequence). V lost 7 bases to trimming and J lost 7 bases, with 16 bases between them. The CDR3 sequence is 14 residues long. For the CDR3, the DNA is TGTGCCAGTACAAACAACCTTAAAGGCGGGGAGCTGTTTTTT. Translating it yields CASTNNLKGGELFF.

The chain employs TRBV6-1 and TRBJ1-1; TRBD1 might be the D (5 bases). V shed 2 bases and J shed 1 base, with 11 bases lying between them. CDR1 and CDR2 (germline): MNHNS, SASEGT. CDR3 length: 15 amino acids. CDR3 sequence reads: CASSERWGANTEAFF. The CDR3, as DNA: TGTGCCAGCAGTGAAAGGTGGGGCGCGAACACTGAAGCTTTCTTT.

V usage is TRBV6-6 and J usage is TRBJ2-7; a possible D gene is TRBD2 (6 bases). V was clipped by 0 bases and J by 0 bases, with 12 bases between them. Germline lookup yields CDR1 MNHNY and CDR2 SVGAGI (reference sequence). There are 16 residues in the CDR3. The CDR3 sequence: CASSYSGGIPSYEQYF. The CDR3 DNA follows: TGTGCCAGCAGTTACTCGGGGGGAATCCCCTCCTACGAGCAGTACTTC.

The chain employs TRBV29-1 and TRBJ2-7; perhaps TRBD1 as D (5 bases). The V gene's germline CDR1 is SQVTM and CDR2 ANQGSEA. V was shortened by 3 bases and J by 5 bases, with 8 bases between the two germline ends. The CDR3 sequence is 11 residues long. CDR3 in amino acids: CSVEAGNEQYF. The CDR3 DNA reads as TGCAGCGTTGAGGCAGGGAACGAGCAGTACTTC.

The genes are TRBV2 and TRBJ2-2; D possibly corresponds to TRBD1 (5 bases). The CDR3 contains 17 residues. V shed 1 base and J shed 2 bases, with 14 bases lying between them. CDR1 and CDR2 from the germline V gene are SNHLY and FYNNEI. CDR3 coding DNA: TGTGCCAGCAGTGAAGTGGTAGCAGGGTTAAACACCGGGGAGCTGTTTTTT. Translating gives CASSEVVAGLNTGELFF.

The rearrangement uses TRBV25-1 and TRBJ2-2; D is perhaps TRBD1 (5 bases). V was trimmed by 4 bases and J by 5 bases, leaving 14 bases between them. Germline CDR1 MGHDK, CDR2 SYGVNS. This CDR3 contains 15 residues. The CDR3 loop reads CASSGQGGATGELFF. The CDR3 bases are TGTGCCAGCAGTGGCCAGGGTGGAGCGACCGGGGAGCTGTTTTTT.